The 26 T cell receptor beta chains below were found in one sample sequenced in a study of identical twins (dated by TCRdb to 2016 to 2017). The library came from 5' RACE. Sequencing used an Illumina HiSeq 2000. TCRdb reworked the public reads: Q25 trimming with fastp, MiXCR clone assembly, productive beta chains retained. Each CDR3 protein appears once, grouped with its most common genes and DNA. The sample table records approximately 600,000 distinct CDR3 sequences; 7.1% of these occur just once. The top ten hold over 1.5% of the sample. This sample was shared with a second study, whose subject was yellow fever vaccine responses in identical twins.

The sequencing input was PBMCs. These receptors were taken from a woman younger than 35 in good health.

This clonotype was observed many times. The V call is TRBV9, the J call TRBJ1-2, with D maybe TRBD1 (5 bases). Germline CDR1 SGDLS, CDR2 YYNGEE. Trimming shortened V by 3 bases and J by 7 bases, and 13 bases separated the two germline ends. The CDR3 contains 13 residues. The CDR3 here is CASSGPGLLGYTF. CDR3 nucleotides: TGTGCCAGCAGCGGACCGGGACTTCTTGGCTACACCTTC.

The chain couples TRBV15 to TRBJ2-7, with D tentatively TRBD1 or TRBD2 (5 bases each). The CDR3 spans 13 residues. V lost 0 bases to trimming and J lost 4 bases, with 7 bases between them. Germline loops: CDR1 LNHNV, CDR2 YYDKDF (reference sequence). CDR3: CATSRDWGYEQYV. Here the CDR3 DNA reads TGTGCCACCAGCAGAGATTGGGGGTACGAGCAGTACGTC.

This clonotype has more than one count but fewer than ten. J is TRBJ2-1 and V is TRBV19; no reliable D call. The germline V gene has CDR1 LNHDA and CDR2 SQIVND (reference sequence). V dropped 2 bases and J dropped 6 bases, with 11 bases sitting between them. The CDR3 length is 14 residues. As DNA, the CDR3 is TGTGCCAGTAGTATAAATCGGCTGGCCAATGAGCAGTTCTTC. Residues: CASSINRLANEQFF.

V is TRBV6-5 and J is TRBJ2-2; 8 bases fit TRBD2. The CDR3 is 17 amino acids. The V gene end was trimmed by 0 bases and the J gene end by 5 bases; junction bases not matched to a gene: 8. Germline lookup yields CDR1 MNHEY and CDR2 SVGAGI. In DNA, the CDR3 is TGTGCCAGCAGTTACTCCATGAGCGGGAGAAGGACCGGGGAGCTGTTTTTT. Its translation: CASSYSMSGRRTGELFF.

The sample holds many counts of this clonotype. The CDR3 protein is CASSLQGRSTDTQYF. CDR3 in DNA: TGTGCCAGCAGCTTACAGGGTAGGAGCACAGATACGCAGTATTTT. V is TRBV6-5 and J is TRBJ2-3, with TRBD1 as a possible D gene (6 bases). This CDR3 has 15 residues. Trimming shortened V by 6 bases and J by 0 bases, and 13 bases separated the two germline ends. Germline CDR1 and CDR2: MNHEY and SVGAGI.

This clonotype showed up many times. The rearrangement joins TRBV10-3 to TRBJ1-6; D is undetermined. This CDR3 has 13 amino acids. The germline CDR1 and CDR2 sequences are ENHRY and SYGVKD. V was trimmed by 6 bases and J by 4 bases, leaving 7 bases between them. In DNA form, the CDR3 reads TGTGCCATCAGAGGAAGTTATAATTCACCCCTCCACTTT. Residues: CAIRGSYNSPLHF.

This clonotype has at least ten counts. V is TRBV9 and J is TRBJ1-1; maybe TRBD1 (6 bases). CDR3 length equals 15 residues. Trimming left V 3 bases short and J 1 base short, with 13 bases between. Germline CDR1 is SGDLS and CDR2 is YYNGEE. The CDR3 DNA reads TGTGCCAGCAGCGCCCGGGGGGGGCCGAACACTGAAGCTTTCTTT. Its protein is CASSARGGPNTEAFF.

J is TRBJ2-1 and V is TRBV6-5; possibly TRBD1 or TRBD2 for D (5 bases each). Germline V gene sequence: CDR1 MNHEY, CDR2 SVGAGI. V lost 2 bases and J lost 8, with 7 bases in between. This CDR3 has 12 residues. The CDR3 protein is CASSYGGYEQFF. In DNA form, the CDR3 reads TGTGCCAGCAGTTACGGGGGTTATGAGCAGTTCTTC.

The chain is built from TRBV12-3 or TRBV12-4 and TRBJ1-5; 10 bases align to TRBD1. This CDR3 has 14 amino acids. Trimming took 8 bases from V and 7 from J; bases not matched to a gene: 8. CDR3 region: CASCRQGAGQPQHF. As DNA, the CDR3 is TGTGCCAGCTGCAGACAGGGGGCTGGGCAGCCCCAGCATTTT.

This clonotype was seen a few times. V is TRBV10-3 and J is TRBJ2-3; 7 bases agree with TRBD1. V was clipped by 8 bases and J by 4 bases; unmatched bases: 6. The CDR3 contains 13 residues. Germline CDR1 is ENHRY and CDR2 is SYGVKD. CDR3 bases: TGTGCCATCCGGACAGGTGGGGCAGATACGCAGTATTTT. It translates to CAIRTGGADTQYF.

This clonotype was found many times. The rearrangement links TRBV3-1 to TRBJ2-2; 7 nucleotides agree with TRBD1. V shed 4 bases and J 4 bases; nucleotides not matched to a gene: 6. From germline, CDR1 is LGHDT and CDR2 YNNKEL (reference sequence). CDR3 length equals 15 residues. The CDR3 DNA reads TGTGCCAGCAGCCTCGACAGGGTTCTCACCGGGGAGCTGTTTTTT. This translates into CASSLDRVLTGELFF. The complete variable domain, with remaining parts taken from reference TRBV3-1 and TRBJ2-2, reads DTAVSQTPKYLVTQMGNDKSIKCEQNLGHDTMYWYKQDSKKFLKIMFSYNNKELIINETVPNRFSPKSPDKAHLNLHINSLELGDSAVYFCASSLDRVLTGELFFGEGSRLTVL.

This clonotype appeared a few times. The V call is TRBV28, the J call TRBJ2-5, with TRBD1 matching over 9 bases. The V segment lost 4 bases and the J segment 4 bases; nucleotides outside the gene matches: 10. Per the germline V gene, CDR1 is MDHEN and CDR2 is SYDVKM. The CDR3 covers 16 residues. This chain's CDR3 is CASSSLGDRGSETQYF. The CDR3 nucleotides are TGTGCCAGCAGTTCCCTAGGAGACAGGGGGTCAGAGACCCAGTACTTC.

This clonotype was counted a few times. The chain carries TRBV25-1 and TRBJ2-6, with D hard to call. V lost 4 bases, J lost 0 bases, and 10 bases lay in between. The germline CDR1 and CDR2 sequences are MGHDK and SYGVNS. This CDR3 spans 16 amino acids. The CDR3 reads CASSGQAPSGANVLTF. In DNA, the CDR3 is TGTGCCAGCAGTGGTCAGGCCCCCTCTGGGGCCAACGTCCTGACTTTC.

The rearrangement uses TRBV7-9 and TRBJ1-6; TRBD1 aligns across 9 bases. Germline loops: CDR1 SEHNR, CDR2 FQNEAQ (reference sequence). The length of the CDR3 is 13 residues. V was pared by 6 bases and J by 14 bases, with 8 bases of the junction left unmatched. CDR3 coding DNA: TGTGCCAGCAGGGATGGACAGGGGATGACCCTCCACTTT. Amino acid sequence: CASRDGQGMTLHF.

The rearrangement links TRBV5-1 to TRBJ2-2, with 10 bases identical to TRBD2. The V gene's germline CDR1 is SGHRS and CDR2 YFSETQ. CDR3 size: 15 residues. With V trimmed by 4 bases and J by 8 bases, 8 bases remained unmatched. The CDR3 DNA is TGCGCCAGCAGCCTCCTAGCGGGAGTTGCAGGGGAGCTGTTTTTT. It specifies CASSLLAGVAGELFF. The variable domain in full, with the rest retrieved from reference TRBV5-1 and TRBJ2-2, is KAGVTQTPRYLIKTRGQQVTLSCSPISGHRSVSWYQQTPGQGLQFLFEYFSETQRNKGNFPGRFSGRQFSNSRSEMNVSTLELGDSALYLCASSLLAGVAGELFFGEGSRLTVL.

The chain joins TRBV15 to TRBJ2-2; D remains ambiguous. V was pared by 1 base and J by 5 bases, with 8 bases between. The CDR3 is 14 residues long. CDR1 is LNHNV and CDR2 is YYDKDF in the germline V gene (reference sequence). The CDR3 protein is CATSRVGKTGELFF. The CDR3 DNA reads TGTGCCACCAGCAGAGTGGGAAAGACCGGGGAGCTGTTTTTT.

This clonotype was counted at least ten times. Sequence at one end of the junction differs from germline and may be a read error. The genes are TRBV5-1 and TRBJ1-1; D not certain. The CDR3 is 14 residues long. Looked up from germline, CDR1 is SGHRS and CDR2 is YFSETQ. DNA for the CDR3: TGTGCCAGCAGCTTGGACCGGACGAACACTGAAGCTTTCTTT. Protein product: CASSLDRTNTEAFF.

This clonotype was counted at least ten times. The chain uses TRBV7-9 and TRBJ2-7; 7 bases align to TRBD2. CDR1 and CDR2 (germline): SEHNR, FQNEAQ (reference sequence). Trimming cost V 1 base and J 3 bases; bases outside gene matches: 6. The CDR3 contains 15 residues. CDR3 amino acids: CASSLEASGLYEQYF. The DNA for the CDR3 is TGTGCCAGCAGCTTAGAGGCTAGCGGCCTCTACGAGCAGTACTTC.

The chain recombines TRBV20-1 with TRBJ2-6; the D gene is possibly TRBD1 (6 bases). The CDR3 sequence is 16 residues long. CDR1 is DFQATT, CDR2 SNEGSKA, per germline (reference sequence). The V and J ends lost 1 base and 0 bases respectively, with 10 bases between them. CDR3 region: CSARAWDNSGANVLTF. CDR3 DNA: TGCAGTGCTAGAGCTTGGGACAACTCTGGGGCCAACGTCCTGACTTTC.

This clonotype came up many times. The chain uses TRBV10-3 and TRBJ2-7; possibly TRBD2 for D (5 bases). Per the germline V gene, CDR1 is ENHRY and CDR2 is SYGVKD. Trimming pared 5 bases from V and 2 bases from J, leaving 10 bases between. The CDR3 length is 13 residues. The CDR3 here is CAISSGPPYEQYF. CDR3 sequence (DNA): TGTGCCATCAGTAGCGGACCCCCCTACGAGCAGTACTTC.

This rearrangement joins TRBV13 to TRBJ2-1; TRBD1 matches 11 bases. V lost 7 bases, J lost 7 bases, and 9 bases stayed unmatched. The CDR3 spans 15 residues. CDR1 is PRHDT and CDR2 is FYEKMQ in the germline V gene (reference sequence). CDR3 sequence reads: CASTPRDRGWNEQFF. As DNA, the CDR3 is TGTGCCAGCACCCCCCGGGACAGGGGGTGGAATGAGCAGTTCTTC.

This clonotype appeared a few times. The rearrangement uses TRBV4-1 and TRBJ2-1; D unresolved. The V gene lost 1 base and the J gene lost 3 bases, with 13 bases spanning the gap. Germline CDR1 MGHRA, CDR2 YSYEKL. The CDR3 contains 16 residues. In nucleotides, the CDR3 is TGCGCCAGCAGCCAAGGTCTCAGTCAAAACTACAATGAGCAGTTCTTC. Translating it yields CASSQGLSQNYNEQFF.

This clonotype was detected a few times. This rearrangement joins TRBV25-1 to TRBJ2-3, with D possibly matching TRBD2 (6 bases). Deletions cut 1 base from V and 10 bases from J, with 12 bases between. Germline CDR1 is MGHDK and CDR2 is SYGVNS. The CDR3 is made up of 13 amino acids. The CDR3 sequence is CASSESGGISQYF. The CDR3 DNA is TGTGCCAGCAGTGAATCCGGAGGGATCTCGCAGTATTTT.

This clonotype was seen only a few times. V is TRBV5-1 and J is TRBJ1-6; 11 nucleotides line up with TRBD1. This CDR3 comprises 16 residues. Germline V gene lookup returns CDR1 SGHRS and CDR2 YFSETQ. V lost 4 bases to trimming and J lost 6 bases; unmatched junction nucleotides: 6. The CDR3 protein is CASSPGQGAPNSPLHF. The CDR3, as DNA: TGCGCCAGCAGCCCAGGACAGGGGGCGCCTAATTCACCCCTCCACTTT. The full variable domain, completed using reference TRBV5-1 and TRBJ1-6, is KAGVTQTPRYLIKTRGQQVTLSCSPISGHRSVSWYQQTPGQGLQFLFEYFSETQRNKGNFPGRFSGRQFSNSRSEMNVSTLELGDSALYLCASSPGQGAPNSPLHFGNGTRLTVT.

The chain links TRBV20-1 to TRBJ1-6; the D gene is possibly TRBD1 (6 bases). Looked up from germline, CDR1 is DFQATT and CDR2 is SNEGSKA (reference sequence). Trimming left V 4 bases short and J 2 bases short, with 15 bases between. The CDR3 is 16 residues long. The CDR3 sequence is CSATGGATTYNSPLHF. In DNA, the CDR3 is TGCAGTGCTACTGGGGGGGCCACTACCTATAATTCACCCCTCCACTTT.

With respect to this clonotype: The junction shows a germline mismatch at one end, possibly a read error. The CDR3 DNA is TGCGCCAGCAGTTTGGATGGGACAGGTCTAAATGAGCAGTTCTTC. Protein product: CASSLDGTGLNEQFF. The chain is built from TRBV5-1 and TRBJ2-1; the match to TRBD1 covers 8 bases. Germline CDR1 reads SGHRS; CDR2 reads YFSETQ. This CDR3 spans 15 amino acids.